One and the same sample provided the 20 T cell receptor beta chains below, sequenced in a study of PD-1 blockade in classical Hodgkin lymphoma. Data came from immunoSEQ multiplex PCR; TCRdb stores just in-frame clones and leaves some out. The table records 75,000 to 100,000 clones, 80% to 90% of them present only once. Relapse after autologous stem cell transplantation occurred in every patient, and brentuximab vedotin exposure varied. The material was peripheral blood mononuclear cells (PBMCs), obtained before the second cycle of nivolumab. The receptors shown here come from a human donor with classical Hodgkin lymphoma.

The V and J genes are TRBV27 and TRBJ1-1; TRBD1 might be the D (5 bases). Trimming cost V 3 bases and J 5 bases, with 10 bases left between them. This CDR3 is built from 13 residues. Germline V gives CDR1 MNHEY, CDR2 SMNVEV (reference sequence). Here the CDR3 DNA reads TGTGCCAGCAGTTTGCGTAGGGGAACTGAAGCTTTCTTT. Translation: CASSLRRGTEAFF.

This CDR3 reads CASSSRGLKDNQPQHF. The CDR3 DNA is TGTGCCAGCAGCTCACGGGGACTCAAGGACAATCAGCCCCAGCATTTT. The chain employs TRBV7-8 and TRBJ1-5; TRBD1 is a possible D gene (5 bases). The CDR3 consists of 16 residues. Per the germline V gene, CDR1 is SGHVS and CDR2 is FQNEAQ. V lost 4 bases to trimming and J lost 3 bases, with 16 bases between them.

This clone was detected only once. The chain joins TRBV7-6 to TRBJ2-1; 9 bases agree with TRBD2. The germline CDR1 and CDR2 sequences are SGHVS and FNYEAQ. The junction had 4 bases not matched to a gene; V was cut back by 6 bases and J by 7 bases. There are 13 residues in the CDR3. CDR3 region: CASSYTSGNEQFF. In nucleotides, the CDR3 is TGTGCCAGCAGTTATACTAGCGGGAATGAGCAGTTCTTC.

The V gene is TRBV19, the J gene TRBJ1-1, with 7 bases lining up with TRBD1. Germline CDR1 and CDR2: LNHDA and SQIVND (reference sequence). The CDR3 is 16 residues long. The trim removed 9 bases at V and 1 base at J, leaving 14 bases unmatched. CDR3 amino acids: CASSAPTGPGNTEAFF. CDR3 nucleotides: TGTGCCAGCTCCGCCCCGACAGGGCCGGGGAACACTGAAGCTTTCTTT.

The chain has TRBV7-2 and TRBJ2-5; D may correspond to TRBD1 or TRBD2 (5 bases each). This CDR3 has 15 residues. V lost 5 bases and J 0 bases, leaving 13 bases between the germline ends. Per the germline V gene, CDR1 is SGHTA and CDR2 is FQGNSA. CDR3 DNA: TGTGCCAGCAGCGGACGGGACCGCTACCAAGAGACCCAGTACTTC. The encoded protein is CASSGRDRYQETQYF.

The rearrangement links TRBV27 to TRBJ1-3; D is possibly TRBD1 (5 bases). V shed 6 bases and J shed 1 base, with 10 bases lying between them. Germline V lookup: CDR1 MNHEY, CDR2 SMNVEV (reference sequence). The CDR3 is made up of 14 amino acids. The CDR3 region is CASRPGLSGNTIYF. Here the CDR3 DNA reads TGTGCCAGCAGACCGGGACTTTCTGGAAACACCATATATTTT.

This chain connects TRBV28 to TRBJ1-2; 8 bases match TRBD1. V lost 4 bases and J lost 1; bases outside the gene matches: 8. Germline V gives CDR1 MDHEN, CDR2 SYDVKM. This CDR3 is built from 16 residues. The CDR3 DNA reads as TGTGCCAGCAGTTCGTACGACAGGGGATATAACTATGGCTACACCTTC. Encoded protein: CASSSYDRGYNYGYTF.

The gene calls are TRBV18 and TRBJ1-5; 9 bases align to TRBD1. CDR1 is KGHSH and CDR2 is LQKENI in the germline V gene. The CDR3 totals 16 residues. With V trimmed by 0 bases and J by 3 bases, 3 bases remained unmatched. The CDR3 DNA reads as TGTGCCAGCTCACCACCGGGGACAGGGAACAATCAGCCCCAGCATTTT. Translated, it gives CASSPPGTGNNQPQHF.

The chain employs TRBV7-8 and TRBJ1-3; D remains unclear. Germline V lookup: CDR1 SGHVS, CDR2 FQNEAQ. CDR3 length: 17 amino acids. The V gene lost 0 bases and the J gene lost 2 bases, with 14 bases spanning the gap. The CDR3 here is CASSLAIVGSPGNTIYF. CDR3 in DNA: TGTGCCAGCAGCTTAGCAATAGTTGGTAGTCCTGGAAACACCATATATTTT.

The rearrangement links TRBV28 to TRBJ2-7, with a tentative D call TRBD1 (5 bases). The germline V gene has CDR1 MDHEN and CDR2 SYDVKM. The CDR3 runs 14 residues. V was trimmed by 4 bases and J by 3 bases, leaving 13 bases between them. The CDR3 is CASSSLQGRYEQYF. CDR3 in DNA: TGTGCCAGCAGTTCTCTGCAGGGCCGCTACGAGCAGTACTTC.

This chain connects TRBV5-1 to TRBJ2-2, with D uncertain. Germline lookup yields CDR1 SGHRS and CDR2 YFSETQ. The CDR3 covers 14 residues. The V gene lost 0 bases and the J gene lost 1 base, with 4 bases spanning the gap. DNA for the CDR3: TGCGCCAGCAGCTTGGCCGTGAACACCGGGGAGCTGTTTTTT. It is translated as CASSLAVNTGELFF.

This clone was detected a few times. Other DNA sequences in the sample encode the same CDR3. The chain employs TRBV30 and TRBJ1-1; 7 bases map to TRBD1. CDR1 GTSNPN and CDR2 SVGIG come from the germline V gene (reference sequence). This CDR3 is built from 13 residues. J was trimmed by 2 bases and V by 3 bases; bases with no gene match: 3. CDR3 DNA sequence: TGTGCCTGGAGCCGGGACAGCAACACTGAAGCTTTCTTT. The encoded protein is CAWSRDSNTEAFF.

There are a few counts of this clone. This rearrangement joins TRBV12-5 to TRBJ2-1; D possibly corresponds to TRBD1 (6 bases). The CDR3 runs to 13 residues. Germline V lookup: CDR1 LGHNT, CDR2 FRNRAP. V was pared by 4 bases and J by 7 bases, with 11 bases between. In nucleotides, the CDR3 is TGTGCTAGTGGTTGGGCAGGGGTGAATGAGCAGTTCTTC. It specifies CASGWAGVNEQFF.

This clone was recorded once. The chain links TRBV10-3 to TRBJ2-7, with D possibly matching TRBD2 (6 bases). The germline gives CDR1 ENHRY, CDR2 SYGVKD. The V end lost 9 bases, the J end lost 2 bases, and 11 bases lay between the germline ends. This CDR3 contains 12 residues. Written as DNA, the CDR3 is TGTGCCATGGGGGGAGAACCCTACGAGCAGTACTTC. Protein sequence: CAMGGEPYEQYF.

The J gene is TRBJ2-5, the V gene TRBV6-5; no definite D call. The CDR3 has 14 amino acids. From germline, CDR1 is MNHEY and CDR2 SVGAGI. Trimming cost V 4 bases and J 2 bases, with 11 bases left between them. CDR3 nucleotides: TGTGCCAGCAGTTCCCCCTCGAGGCAAGAGACCCAGTACTTC. It encodes CASSSPSRQETQYF.

This clone is a singleton in its sample. This chain links TRBV10-3 with TRBJ1-1, with TRBD1 as a possible D gene (5 bases). The CDR3 sequence is 15 residues long. Trimming stripped 7 bases from V and 5 bases from J, with 20 bases between. Germline values: CDR1 ENHRY, CDR2 SYGVKD. The CDR3, as DNA: TGTGCCATCACCGACGGGGACCTACTGACGACTGAAGCTTTCTTT. This translates into CAITDGDLLTTEAFF.

The chain recombines TRBV6-4 with TRBJ1-2, with 8 bases aligning to TRBD1. This CDR3 is built from 13 residues. Unmatched junction bases numbered 2, after V lost 4 bases and J lost 4 bases. Germline V lookup: CDR1 MRHNA, CDR2 SNTAGT. CDR3 in DNA: TGTGCCAGCAGTGGGGGGACAGGCTATGGCTACACCTTC. Translating gives CASSGGTGYGYTF.

The V and J genes are TRBV15 and TRBJ1-1; no definite D call. This CDR3 contains 17 residues. CDR1 and CDR2 from the germline V gene are LNHNV and YYDKDF (reference sequence). V gave up 0 bases and J gave up 0 bases, with 14 bases separating them. The CDR3 loop is CATSRDYPPNMNTEAFF. The CDR3 DNA follows: TGTGCCACCAGCAGAGATTACCCACCCAACATGAACACTGAAGCTTTCTTT.

A few counts support this clone. V is TRBV29-1 and J is TRBJ2-2; a weak D match, TRBD1 (5 bases). Trimming cost V 3 bases and J 8 bases, with 13 bases left between them. The CDR3 length is 13 residues. Per the germline V gene, CDR1 is SQVTM and CDR2 is ANQGSEA. DNA for the CDR3: TGCAGCGTTGAGGGGCCAGTCCTAGGGGAGCTGTTTTTT. Translating gives CSVEGPVLGELFF.

This clone was seen a few times. The chain joins TRBV28 to TRBJ1-2; a weak D match, TRBD1 (6 bases). The CDR3 has 15 residues. The germline CDR1 and CDR2 sequences are MDHEN and SYDVKM. V lost 2 bases and J lost 4, with 14 bases in between. The CDR3 spells CASSLGTGYSYGYTF. The CDR3 DNA reads as TGTGCCAGCAGTTTAGGTACAGGGTACTCCTATGGCTACACCTTC.